This T cell receptor beta chain is from a study of blood T cell repertoires in COVID-19. Study summary: T cells, B-cell-depleted T cells, or PBMCs provided the cDNA or gDNA that served as material.

Methods used by the authors: Cell counts per sample came from amplifying reference gene primers. Sequencing was performed with immunoSEQ multiplex PCR; in TCRdb, only in-frame clones are kept and a portion is missing. The DNA was the basis for D and trimming; V, J and clone size are from that table. The data hold 88,000 or so clones, with around nine tenths observed a single time. The origin of this receptor is a man aged 60 to 69 with acute or convalescent COVID-19. The sequenced sample consisted of peripheral blood.

The CDR3 sequence is CASAQGVTPNYGYTF. CDR3 in DNA: TGCGCCAGCGCTCAAGGCGTGACACCTAACTATGGCTACACCTTC. The chain carries TRBV5-1 and TRBJ1-2; no firm D call. Deletions cut 7 bases from V and 0 bases from J, with 16 bases between. CDR3 length equals 15 residues. Germline V CDR1 and CDR2: SGHRS, YFSETQ.